This section outlines one TCR beta chain sequence together with its context. Its binding antigen is unknown. The input lacks base qualities; no much larger clone sits a single base away. Interpreted using the paper, the time point label stands for: cells obtained before transplantation from donor or recipient. CD3+CD4+ and CD3+CD8+ populations were FACS-sorted from unstimulated pre-transplant donor and recipient cells taken from spleen or lymph nodes. The CDR3 runs 12 amino acids, cysteine and phenylalanine included. Only CDR3 DNA remains: 36 bases, in frame from the first base. V drops 8 bases and J drops 6 bases, leaving 13 bases in between. CDR1 MNHNS and CDR2 SASEGT were looked up in the germline V gene. The data derive from a study of graft-versus-host responses after intestinal transplantation (dated by TCRdb to about 2021). For context, the study as a whole: Multivisceral, liver-intestinal, or isolated intestinal transplants were received by the recipients. Samples from a few later patients were sequenced in-house on an Illumina MiSeq with MiXCR processing rather than by the commercial service. Graft-versus-host and host-versus-graft alloreactive T cell clones were tracked in the graft, circulation and bone marrow after intestinal transplantation using bulk TCR-beta CDR3 sequencing. A peak of at least 4% donor T cells among recipient peripheral blood mononuclear cells was the definition used for donor T cell macrochimerism. Of the 20 to 25 intestinal transplant recipients enrolled in the cohort, one of whom was a retransplant, 3 patients without pretransplant specimens were excluded. Alloreactive clones were identified by sequencing pre-transplant mixed lymphocyte reaction products and comparing them with unstimulated pre-transplant donor and recipient T cells. Anti-thymocyte globulin induction was given to all recipients, followed by maintenance tacrolimus and steroids for approximately three years.

Results the study describes overall, beyond this receptor: In patients with donor T cell macrochimerism, the allografts had high GvH to HvG T cell clonal ratios. Early after transplant, declines in HvG clones were associated with peak levels of circulating GvH clones. The relatively low number and heterogeneity of intestinal transplant patients limited the conclusions. GvH clones turned up in recipient bone marrow, with some appearing earlier in ileal mucosa or blood, a pattern consistent with an intestinal mucosal origin.

Library construction relied on the immunoSEQ multiplex PCR assay. For most patients, genomic DNA was isolated with the Qiagen DNeasy Blood and Tissue Kit and shipped frozen to Adaptive Biotechnologies for TCR sequencing. For most patients, high-throughput TCR-beta CDR3 sequencing of genomic DNA was performed by Adaptive Biotechnologies. The authors' analysis ran thus. TCR sequencing data were retrieved from Adaptive's ImmunoSEQ software for 15 to 20 patients, whereas a few other patients were processed with MiXCR and VDJtools. To correct CD4 versus CD8 sorting errors, sequences present in both subsets at a frequency ratio below 5:1 were removed. Because the origin of CDR3 nucleotide sequences shared between donor and recipient could not be assigned, those sequences were removed. At least 2-fold expansion over unstimulated cells and a minimum CFSE-low frequency of 0.002% (template counts) or 0.001% (read counts) were required for clones to be classified as alloreactive. Clones detected in sequenced pre-transplant spleen, lymph node, or MLR CFSE-low populations of the donor or recipient were defined as mappable. Cumulative frequency of alloreactive clones was calculated as a percentage of all sequences weighted by copy number. TCRdb mirrors the immuneACCESS table, restricted to in-frame sequences. Some clones are absent from its copies; in checked studies, under half trace to an unresolved V gene, and the reason for the others is unknown. V and J calls and clone size are given by that table; D and trimming were obtained from the DNA. This sample is represented by 85,000 to 90,000 clones; about nine tenths of them were singletons. Roughly 0.099% of the sample lies in the top ten.

The V and J genes are TRBV6-1 and TRBJ1-1, with TRBD1 perhaps the D gene, on 6 matching bases. The source material was unstimulated CD4+ T cells sorted from spleen or lymph node cells, sampled before intestinal transplant. This receptor was identified in a human donor who received an intestinal transplant. The CDR3 protein is CASERTASEAFF. The base sequence is TGTGCCAGCGAGAGGACAGCCTCTGAAGCTTTCTTT.